This record looks at one T cell receptor (beta chain) sequence and its context. MiXCR was run by TCRdb on the PCR reads, yielding one entry per CDR3 protein. This sample has about 12,000 distinct CDR3 sequences, with under 75% found just once. This entry comes from a study of CD4 and CD8 cells across lung adenocarcinoma regions. The specimen sequenced was CD8+ T cells from the margin of a lung tumor. This sequence originates from a female donor with lung adenocarcinoma. The CD4 and CD8 labels of this study may be unreliable.

CDR3 nucleotides: TGTGCCAGCAGCCAAGGACTAGCGGGGGTGGGGGTCCTTGACCAAGAGATTCAGTACTTC. Its translation: CASSQGLAGVGVLDQEIQYF. This chain connects TRBV4-2 to TRBJ2-5, with 12 bases fitting TRBD2. Germline V gene data show CDR1 as LGHNA and CDR2 as YNFKEQ. The CDR3 spans 20 residues. V was pared by 1 base and J by 11 bases, with 23 bases of the junction left unmatched.